This TCR beta chain originates from a study of siplizumab effects on memory and regulatory T cells. Assay used: immunoSEQ multiplex PCR; TCRdb lists only in-frame clones, some missing. Here the sample spans approximately 8,600 clones, almost 70% being singletons. Germline V gene sequence: CDR1 MNHEY, CDR2 SVGAGI. The CDR3 runs to 13 residues. V was shortened by 6 bases and J by 3 bases, with 12 bases between the two germline ends. The chain has TRBV6-5 and TRBJ2-7; a possible D gene is TRBD1 (6 bases). The sequencing input was effector memory CD8+ T cells sorted from blood. Noted subset: unstimulated CD8+ effector memory T cells. The sequence was obtained from a human donor in good health. This chain's CDR3 is CASRPGQSYEQYF. DNA for the CDR3: TGTGCCAGCAGACCTGGACAGAGCTACGAGCAGTACTTC.